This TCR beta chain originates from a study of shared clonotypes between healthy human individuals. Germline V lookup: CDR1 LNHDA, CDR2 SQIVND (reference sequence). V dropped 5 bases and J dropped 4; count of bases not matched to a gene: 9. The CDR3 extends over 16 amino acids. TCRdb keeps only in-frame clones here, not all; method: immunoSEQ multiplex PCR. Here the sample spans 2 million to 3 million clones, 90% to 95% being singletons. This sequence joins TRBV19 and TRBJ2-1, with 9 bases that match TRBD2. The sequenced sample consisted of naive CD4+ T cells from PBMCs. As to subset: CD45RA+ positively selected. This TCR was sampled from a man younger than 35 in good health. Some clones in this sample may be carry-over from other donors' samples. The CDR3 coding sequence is TGTGCCAGTAGTCCCAGCCTAGCGGGACTTTACAATGAGCAGTTCTTC. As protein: CASSPSLAGLYNEQFF.